Given below is one TCR beta chain in context. The antigen remains undetermined. The primer mix had 60 Vbeta and 13 Jbeta primers. Assay: immunoSEQ multiplex PCR; the TCRdb copy retains only in-frame clones and omits some. Of approximately 250,000 clones in the sample, more than 75% were seen once. The data belong to a study of cytomegalovirus exposure and HLA in healthy donors. V shed 4 bases and J 3 bases; nucleotides not matched to a gene: 5. Germline V gene data show CDR1 as LNHDA and CDR2 as SQIVND (reference sequence). This CDR3 has 15 residues. Study conclusions and caveats: As a later analysis revealed, most CMV-associated TCR beta chains appeared HLA-restricted. Association of roughly 18,000 TCR beta sequences with HLA alleles was found at 0.05 false discovery rate in a later analysis. In an earlier analysis, productive rearrangement rates for most beta V segments clustered near 87% or 30%.

The chain joins TRBV19 to TRBJ2-2; TRBD2 matches 7 bases. This clonotype was sampled from a girl aged 2-9 years in good health and CMV-seronegative. The sequenced material came from PBMCs. The CDR3 coding sequence is TGTGCCAGTAGTACGAGGGAGGGTTACACCGGGGAGCTGTTTTTT. It codes for CASSTREGYTGELFF.